A selection of T cell receptor beta chains follows, all from one sample in a study of blood T cell repertoires in COVID-19. The assay was immunoSEQ multiplex PCR, and TCRdb's table has in-frame clones only and misses some. Of roughly 100,000 clones in the sample, 85% to 95% were seen once. The material sequenced was peripheral blood. The source of these receptors is a man aged 50 to 60 with active COVID-19. CDR3s include the opening cysteine and the closing phenylalanine or tryptophan. A D gene is named only where the DNA matches it firmly. Not every row has a clone size; where given, it reads once, few, many or a size class.

v_gene,abundance,d_gene,j_gene,CDR3nt,CDR3aa
TRBV5-1,few,TRBD2,TRBJ2-2,TGCGCCAGCAGCGCACTAGCGGGAGGGCCCGGGGAGCTGTTTTTT,CASSALAGGPGELFF
TRBV6-5,.,TRBD2,TRBJ2-3,TGTGCCAGCAGTTACTATGGGACTAGCCGCGCAGATACGCAGTATTTT,CASSYYGTSRADTQYF
TRBV19,.,TRBD1,TRBJ2-1,TGTGCCAGTAGTATCGAACAGGGGCCCCTCAATGAGCAGTTCTTC,CASSIEQGPLNEQFF
TRBV28,.,TRBD1,TRBJ2-3,TGTGCCAGCAGGGGACAGGGGACCACAGATACGCAGTATTTT,CASRGQGTTDTQYF
TRBV7-2,.,.,TRBJ2-7,TGTGCCAGCAGCCAGCTGGCGGGCGAGCAGTACTTC,CASSQLAGEQYF
TRBV7-9,.,.,TRBJ2-3,TGTGCCAGCAGCTTCAGGACAGCAGATACGCAGTATTTT,CASSFRTADTQYF
TRBV4-1,.,TRBD2,TRBJ2-5,TGCGCCAGCAGCCGCGCGGGAGGGAGGTACCAAGAGACCCAGTACTTC,CASSRAGGRYQETQYF
TRBV7-2,.,.,TRBJ2-7,TGTGCCAGCAGGGTGCCCGGAGGGAACTACGAGCAGTACTTC,CASRVPGGNYEQYF
TRBV5-1,.,TRBD1,TRBJ2-7,TGCGCCAGCAGCCCGGACAGGGGGGGAGAGCAGTACTTC,CASSPDRGGEQYF
TRBV28,.,TRBD2,TRBJ2-3,TGTGCCAGCAGTTCAGAGACTAGCGGGAGGGCCGGTACGCAGTATTTT,CASSSETSGRAGTQYF
TRBV21-1,.,.,TRBJ2-7,TGTGCCAGCAGCAAACTTCCCGGCGGGAGCTCCTACGAGCAGTACTTC,CASSKLPGGSSYEQYF
TRBV10-3,once,.,TRBJ2-1,TGTGCCATCAGTGAGTCGAGGGTCAACTCCTACAATGAGCAGTTCTTC,CAISESRVNSYNEQFF
TRBV5-4,.,.,TRBJ2-2,TGTGCCAGCAGCCTGGGGGGACAGATGACCGGGGAGCTGTTTTTT,CASSLGGQMTGELFF
TRBV28,.,TRBD1,TRBJ1-6,TGTGCCAGCAGCCGACAGGGCTATAATTCACCCCTCCACTTT,CASSRQGYNSPLHF
TRBV28,.,.,TRBJ2-7,TGTGCCAGTACTGACAACCTTCTGCTGGAGCAGTACTTC,CASTDNLLLEQYF
TRBV2,.,TRBD1,TRBJ2-7,TGTGCCAGCAGTTACAGGGGGTCATTATCCGAGCAGTACTTC,CASSYRGSLSEQYF
TRBV9,.,.,TRBJ1-1,TGTGCCAGCAGCCTCCTCGGGGTCATCGGCACTGAAGCTTTCTTT,CASSLLGVIGTEAFF
TRBV3-1/TRBV3-2,once,TRBD1,TRBJ1-2,TGTGCCAGCAGCCAAACTATTGGACAGGGGAAGTCCTATGGCTACACCTTC,CASSQTIGQGKSYGYTF
TRBV11-2,.,TRBD1,TRBJ1-6,TGTGCCAGCAGCTTAGCACCAGGGGGGAAAAATTCACCCCTCCACTTT,CASSLAPGGKNSPLHF
TRBV7-3,.,TRBD1,TRBJ1-6,TGTGCCAGCAGCGCAGGGGGCCGGTCACCCCTCCACTTT,CASSAGGRSPLHF
TRBV28,.,.,TRBJ1-6,TGTGCCAGCAGAACAGAGAGCTCCTATAATTCACCCCTCCACTTT,CASRTESSYNSPLHF
TRBV7-9,.,TRBD1,TRBJ2-7,TGTGCCAGCAGCATTACCCGCGTTGCCGGGACAGGGGAGAACGAGCAGTACTTC,CASSITRVAGTGENEQYF
TRBV2,.,TRBD2,TRBJ2-4,TGTGCCAGCAGAAGGACTAGCGGGCAAACCAAAAACATTCAGTACTTC,CASRRTSGQTKNIQYF
TRBV5-1,.,.,TRBJ2-6,TGCGCCAGCAGCGAGGGCCGGTTTGGGGCCAACGTCCTGACTTTC,CASSEGRFGANVLTF
TRBV28,once,.,TRBJ1-2,TGTGCCAGCAGTTCACGACTGATAGGGGACTATGGCTACACCTTC,CASSSRLIGDYGYTF
TRBV28,.,TRBD1,TRBJ1-2,TGTGCCAGTAGATGGGACAGGGGGAACTATGGCTACACCTTC,CASRWDRGNYGYTF
TRBV2,.,.,TRBJ2-2,TGTGCCAGCAGTCAGGGGAGAGAAACCGGGGAGCTGTTTTTT,CASSQGRETGELFF
TRBV28,.,TRBD2,TRBJ2-7,TGTGCCAGCAGCCCAACGACTAGCGGGAGCTACGAGCAGTACTTC,CASSPTTSGSYEQYF
TRBV2,.,TRBD1,TRBJ2-1,TGTGCCAGCAGTGACGCCCCCGGGACAGGGCTCCACAATGAGCAGTTCTTC,CASSDAPGTGLHNEQFF
TRBV28,.,.,TRBJ2-7,TGTGCCAGCACCCGAAACGGAGGGTCCTACGAGCAGTACTTC,CASTRNGGSYEQYF
TRBV2,.,.,TRBJ2-3,TGTGCCAGCAGTGAAGTGAGGGTTGGGCAGTATTTT,CASSEVRVGQYF